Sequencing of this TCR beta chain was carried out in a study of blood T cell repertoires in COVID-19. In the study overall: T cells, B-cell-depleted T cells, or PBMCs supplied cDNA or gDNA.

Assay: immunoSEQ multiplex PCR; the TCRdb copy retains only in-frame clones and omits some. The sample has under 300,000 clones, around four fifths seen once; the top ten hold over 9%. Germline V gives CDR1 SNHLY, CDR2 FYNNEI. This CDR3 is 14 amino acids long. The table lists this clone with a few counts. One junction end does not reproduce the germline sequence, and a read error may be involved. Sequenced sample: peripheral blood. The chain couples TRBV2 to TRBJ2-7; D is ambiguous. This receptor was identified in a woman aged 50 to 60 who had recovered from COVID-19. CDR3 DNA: TGTGCCAGCAGTGAGGTCGCAGGCTCCCACGAGCAGTACTTC. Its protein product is CASSEVAGSHEQYF.